This is a list of T cell receptor beta chains from one sample in a study of neoadjuvant nivolumab and ipilimumab in lung cancer. The protocol was immunoSEQ multiplex PCR, while the TCRdb copy is restricted to in-frame clones and leaves out a portion. The sample yields about 27,000 clones, 76% seen once. Here the sequenced sample was tumor tissue, taken after neoadjuvant nivolumab, alone or with ipilimumab, at or shortly before surgery. These receptors came from an adult with non-small cell lung cancer. Both conserved end residues are part of each CDR3. Each record gives: CDR3 DNA, CDR3 protein, J gene, V gene, clone size, D gene, CDR3 length. D genes are given only for firm matches. Size tells how often a clone was seen (once, few, many) or the class of an expanded clone, and some rows leave it out.

TGTGCCAGCAGACCTAGCGGGGGGAACGAGCAGTACTTC CASRPSGGNEQYF TRBJ2-7 TRBV27 . TRBD2 13
TGTGCCAGCAGGCCCCCAGGGAGCTCTGGAAACACCATATATTTT CASRPPGSSGNTIYF TRBJ1-3 TRBV7-2 . . 15
TGTGCCAGCAGCCGAGGACAGGGGATGAACACTGAAGCTTTCTTT CASSRGQGMNTEAFF TRBJ1-1 TRBV11-1 . TRBD1 15
TGCGCCAGCAGTGAGTCTGCCGGACAGGGGAGTTGGGACACTGAAGCTTTCTTT CASSESAGQGSWDTEAFF TRBJ1-1 TRBV10-1 . TRBD1 18
TGCGCCAGCAGCTTGGGCGGGACAGGGGACAATGAGCAGTTCTTC CASSLGGTGDNEQFF TRBJ2-1 TRBV5-1 . TRBD1 15
TGCGCCAGCAGCTTGGGGGACAGGGGAGTATCGCAGTATTTT CASSLGDRGVSQYF TRBJ2-3 TRBV5-1 . TRBD1 14
TGTGCCAGCAGCGTAGATCGTGGGGGAGACACTGAAGCTTTCTTT CASSVDRGGDTEAFF TRBJ1-1 TRBV9 . . 15
TGTGCCAGCAGCTTAGCTACGGGGTTTCAGACTGAAGCTTTCTTT CASSLATGFQTEAFF TRBJ1-1 TRBV7-9 once . 15
TGTGCCAGCAGCTTAGATCCGGCAGGGGTTGGACAGACCCAGTACTTC CASSLDPAGVGQTQYF TRBJ2-5 TRBV11-3 medium-sized . 16
TGCGCCAGCACCCCCACAGCGAGCGATGAGCAGTTCTTC CASTPTASDEQFF TRBJ2-1 TRBV5-1 . . 13
TGTGCCAGCAGCCGTAGGACTAGCGGGGGTGCGGATACGCAGTATTTT CASSRRTSGGADTQYF TRBJ2-3 TRBV7-2 few TRBD2 16
TGTGCCAGCAGCTTGACTAGCGGGGGGACGTCCTACGAGCAGTACTTC CASSLTSGGTSYEQYF TRBJ2-7 TRBV7-2 few TRBD2 16
TGTGCCAGCAGCCGGGCGGGGGGTTCTGGCTACACCTTC CASSRAGGSGYTF TRBJ1-2 TRBV5-5 . . 13
TGTGCCAGCAGCTTAGCGGGATTTGAGCAGTTCTTC CASSLAGFEQFF TRBJ2-1 TRBV7-9 . . 12
TGTGCCAGCAGCGCCTCTAACTATGGCTACACCTTC CASSASNYGYTF TRBJ1-2 TRBV11-1 . . 12
TGCGCCAGCAGCCAAGAGCCAGGGAGCTCTGGAAACACCATATATTTT CASSQEPGSSGNTIYF TRBJ1-3 TRBV4-3 . . 16
TGTGCCAGCAGCTTTACGACAGGGAACATTCAGTACTTC CASSFTTGNIQYF TRBJ2-4 TRBV7-9 . TRBD1 13
TGCGCCAGCAGCTTGACGAGCGGGGGGACCTACAATGAGCAGTTCTTC CASSLTSGGTYNEQFF TRBJ2-1 TRBV5-1 . TRBD2 16
TGTGCCAGCAGCGTAGGGGTCTCACAGGGAAGTCCCGGGGAGCTGTTTTTT CASSVGVSQGSPGELFF TRBJ2-2 TRBV9 . . 17
TGTGCCAGCAGCCAGGGGATTGGGGACACCGGGGAGCTGTTTTTT CASSQGIGDTGELFF TRBJ2-2 TRBV7-9 . . 15
TGTGCCAGCTCACCAACAGTTGCAGATGGCTACACCTTC CASSPTVADGYTF TRBJ1-2 TRBV18 . . 13
TGCGCCAGCAGCCAAGAGACCGGGACTACAACTAATGAAAAACTGTTTTTT CASSQETGTTTNEKLFF TRBJ1-4 TRBV4-1 few . 17
TGTGCCAGCAGTCCCGCGGGGGGTAATGAGCAGTTCTTC CASSPAGGNEQFF TRBJ2-1 TRBV6-5 . TRBD2 13
TGTGCCAGCAGCGTAACTGCAGGGGTGTATGGCTACACCTTC CASSVTAGVYGYTF TRBJ1-2 TRBV5-8 . . 14
TGTGCCAGTAGTGGTGGACAGGGGACCTACGAGCAGTACTTC CASSGGQGTYEQYF TRBJ2-7 TRBV19 few TRBD1 14
TGCGCCAGCAGCTTGGAGGCAGGGCGTTCACCCCTCCACTTT CASSLEAGRSPLHF TRBJ1-6 TRBV5-1 few . 14
TGTGCCAGCAGCCCGACTAGCTTTCAAGAGACCCAGTACTTC CASSPTSFQETQYF TRBJ2-5 TRBV11-2 . TRBD2 14
TGTGCCAGCAGTGAAGGGGGTTTGGGCTCTGGAAACACCATATATTTT CASSEGGLGSGNTIYF TRBJ1-3 TRBV28 . . 16
TGTGCCAGCAGCTCCGACAGGAACTATGGCTACACCTTC CASSSDRNYGYTF TRBJ1-2 TRBV11-2 . . 13
TGTGCCAGCAGTGACTCGCCAGTTAAGTACTTC CASSDSPVKYF TRBJ2-7 TRBV2 . . 11
TGTGCCAGTAGTATATCGGCTGGGACCTATTCACCCCTCCACTTT CASSISAGTYSPLHF TRBJ1-6 TRBV19 . . 15
TGTGCCAGAAGCTTAGCATTCTATGGCTACACCTTC CARSLAFYGYTF TRBJ1-2 TRBV5-3 . . 12
TGTGCCAGCAGCTTGAATACAGGGTTGGACAATGAGCAGTTCTTC CASSLNTGLDNEQFF TRBJ2-1 TRBV5-4 . . 15
TGTGCCAGCTCACCTCTAAGCGGGGTGAACACCGGGGAGCTGTTTTTT CASSPLSGVNTGELFF TRBJ2-2 TRBV18 . TRBD2 16
TGTGCCAGCAGTTCTGACGGGGGTGGGAGCCCTGAAGCTTTCTTT CASSSDGGGSPEAFF TRBJ1-1 TRBV2 . . 15
TGTGCCAGCAGCTTTGATACGGGGCAGAACTATGGCTACACCTTC CASSFDTGQNYGYTF TRBJ1-2 TRBV5-5 . . 15
TGTGCCAGCAGCCCCGGGGGTCTAGCGGGGGTGTACGAGCAGTACTTC CASSPGGLAGVYEQYF TRBJ2-7 TRBV7-9 . TRBD2 16
TGTGCCAGCAGCCAAGGACAGGGTGGGAGTGAAAAACTGTTTTTT CASSQGQGGSEKLFF TRBJ1-4 TRBV7-9 . TRBD1 15
TGTGCCAGCAGCTTCGGACAGGGAGGGGAGGACTATGGCTACACCTTC CASSFGQGGEDYGYTF TRBJ1-2 TRBV11-1 few TRBD1 16
TGTGCCAGTAGTATTGGTACCGTTCCGGTCTACACCTTC CASSIGTVPVYTF TRBJ1-2 TRBV19 . . 13
TGTGCCAGCAGCTTAGGGCCCAATCAGCCCCAGCATTTT CASSLGPNQPQHF TRBJ1-5 TRBV5-5 . . 13
TGTGCCAGCAGCTTACGTGCCACCATCAGCTCCTACGAGCAGTACTTC CASSLRATISSYEQYF TRBJ2-7 TRBV7-9 . . 16
TGTGCCATCAGGTCAGGGGAAAGCGATAATTCACCCCTCCACTTT CAIRSGESDNSPLHF TRBJ1-6 TRBV10-3 . . 15
TGTGCCAGCAGTGAAATGGGCACAGGGCGAAACACCATATATTTT CASSEMGTGRNTIYF TRBJ1-3 TRBV6-1 . . 15
TGTGCCAGCAGCTCGACAGGGGGAGCCCTTACCTATGGCTACACCTTC CASSSTGGALTYGYTF TRBJ1-2 TRBV5-4 . TRBD1 16
TGTGCCAGCAGCCAAGTGACAGGCTACTCTGGAAACACCATATATTTT CASSQVTGYSGNTIYF TRBJ1-3 TRBV14 . . 16